The clone carrying this T cell receptor beta chain has just a few counts. Its specificity is not known. Trimming removed 4 bases from V and 3 bases from J; junction bases left unmatched: 5. The CDR3 extends over 15 amino acids. Looked up from germline, CDR1 is GTSNPN and CDR2 is SVGIG (reference sequence). Researchers sorted naive CD8 T cells as cells that were CD8+CD4-CCR7+CD45RA+. The record originates from a study of molecular identifiers for immune sequencing clone quantification. In the study overall: RNA, taken in replicates from approximately 20,000 or 100,000 naive CD8 cells, was split five ways, with four sequenced.

Points from the study as a whole: For highly expanded clones, sizes could be underestimated when identical TCR molecules share a barcode. Clonotypes topping 20 RNA copies carried over 97% of effector molecules but under 1% of naive ones.

TCRdb used MiXCR to reprocess the PCR reads, holding one entry per CDR3 protein. The sample shows some 65,000 distinct CDR3 sequences, about 18% of them seen only once. The chain carries TRBV30 and TRBJ2-1, with TRBD2 identical over 11 bases. The sample consisted of naive CD8+ T cells from blood, with Jurkat cell RNA spiked in. This sample's subset: FACS-sorted CD8+CD4-CCR7+CD45RA+ naive T cells. This TCR derives from a human donor in good health. Some libraries in this study had Jurkat cell RNA spiked in. The CDR3 is CAWNNGTSGYNEQFF. The CDR3 coding sequence is TGTGCCTGGAATAACGGGACTAGCGGCTACAATGAGCAGTTCTTC.